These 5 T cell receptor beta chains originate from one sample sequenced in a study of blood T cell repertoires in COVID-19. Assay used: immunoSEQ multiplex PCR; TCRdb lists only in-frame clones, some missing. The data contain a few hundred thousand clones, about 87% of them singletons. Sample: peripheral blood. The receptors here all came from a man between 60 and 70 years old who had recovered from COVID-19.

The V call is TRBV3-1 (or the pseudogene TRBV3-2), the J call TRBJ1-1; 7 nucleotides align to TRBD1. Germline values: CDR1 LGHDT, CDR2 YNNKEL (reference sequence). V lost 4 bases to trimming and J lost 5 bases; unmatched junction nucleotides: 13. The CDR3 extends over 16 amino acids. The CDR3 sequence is CASSPVQSTTGTEAFF. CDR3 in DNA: TGTGCCAGCAGCCCCGTACAATCCACGACAGGGACTGAAGCTTTCTTT.

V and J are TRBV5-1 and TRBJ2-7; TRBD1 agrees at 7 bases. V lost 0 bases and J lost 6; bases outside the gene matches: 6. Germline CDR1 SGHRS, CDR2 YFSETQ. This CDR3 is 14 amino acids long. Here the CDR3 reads CASSLDRGAFEQYF. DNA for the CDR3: TGCGCCAGCAGCTTGGACAGGGGAGCCTTCGAGCAGTACTTC.

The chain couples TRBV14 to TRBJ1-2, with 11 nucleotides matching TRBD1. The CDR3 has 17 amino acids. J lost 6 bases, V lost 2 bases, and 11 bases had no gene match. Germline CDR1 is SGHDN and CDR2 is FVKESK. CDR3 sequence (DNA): TGTGCCAGCAGCCAAAATTCCCGGACAGGGGGCGGCGATGGCTACACCTTC. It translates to CASSQNSRTGGGDGYTF.

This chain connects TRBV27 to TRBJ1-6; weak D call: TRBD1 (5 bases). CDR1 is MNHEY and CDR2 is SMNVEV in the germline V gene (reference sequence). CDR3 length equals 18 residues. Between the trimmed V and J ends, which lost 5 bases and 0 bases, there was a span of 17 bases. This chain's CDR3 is CASSLPPGGSSYNSPLHF. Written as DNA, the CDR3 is TGTGCCAGCAGTCTCCCCCCGGGGGGGAGCTCCTATAATTCACCCCTCCACTTT.

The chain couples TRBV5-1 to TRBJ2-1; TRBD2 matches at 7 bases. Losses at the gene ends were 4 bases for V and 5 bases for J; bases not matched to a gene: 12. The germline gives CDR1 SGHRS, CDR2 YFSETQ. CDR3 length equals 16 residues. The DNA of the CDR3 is TGCGCCAGCAGCCTTGCCTCTGCCGGGGGGAACAATGAGCAGTTCTTC. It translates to CASSLASAGGNNEQFF.